This TCR beta chain was sequenced in a study of beta chain features in type 1 diabetes. V trimming: 9 bases; J trimming: 3 bases; junction bases outside the gene matches: 8. Per the germline V gene, CDR1 is SEHNR and CDR2 is FQNEAQ (reference sequence). The CDR3 runs to 14 residues. Expressed TCRB transcripts were sequenced after all isolated RNA was converted to cDNA. Naive, central memory and regulatory T cell samples averaged roughly 4 million reads. The assay was immunoSEQ multiplex PCR, and TCRdb's table has in-frame clones only and misses some. The table has about 650,000 clones, under 15% seen once. This clone was recorded a few times. The antigen is unknown. General observations from the study: Type 1 diabetes patients had VDJ junctions that carried fewer insertions and more deletions. Patients with Type 1 diabetes showed moderately but significantly shorter TCRB CDR3s in all four CD4+ subsets. Cells carrying high TCR expression could end up over-represented when cDNA is sequenced. Across patients, naive, central memory and Treg TCRB repertoires exhibited apparently greater similarity than was observed across healthy donors.

The clonotype originates from a young man with type 1 diabetes. The chain has TRBV7-9 and TRBJ1-5; 7 bases fit TRBD1. The sample comprised naive CD4+ T cells from blood. CDR3 in DNA: TGTGCCAGTACCCCCGGGACAGCCAATCAGCCCCAGCATTTT. It yields the protein CASTPGTANQPQHF.